This T cell receptor (beta chain) was recorded in a study of blood T cell repertoires in COVID-19. Trimming removed 4 bases from V and 0 bases from J; junction bases left unmatched: 4. The CDR3 consists of 15 residues. The germline V gene encodes CDR1 SNHLY and CDR2 FYNNEI. Profiling relied on immunoSEQ multiplex PCR, and the TCRdb table lists in-frame clones only, not all of them. The sample lists about 170,000 clones; about 80% were seen once. Input material: PBMCs or T cells enriched from blood (not recorded which). V gene TRBV2 combines with J gene TRBJ2-3; TRBD2 agrees at 7 bases. The sequence was collected from a woman between 65 and 79 years old in a cohort exposed to, infected with or recovered from COVID-19 (not recorded which). The CDR3 reads CASSGVSGSTDTQYF. DNA of the CDR3: TGTGCCAGCAGTGGGGTTAGCGGGAGCACAGATACGCAGTATTTT.